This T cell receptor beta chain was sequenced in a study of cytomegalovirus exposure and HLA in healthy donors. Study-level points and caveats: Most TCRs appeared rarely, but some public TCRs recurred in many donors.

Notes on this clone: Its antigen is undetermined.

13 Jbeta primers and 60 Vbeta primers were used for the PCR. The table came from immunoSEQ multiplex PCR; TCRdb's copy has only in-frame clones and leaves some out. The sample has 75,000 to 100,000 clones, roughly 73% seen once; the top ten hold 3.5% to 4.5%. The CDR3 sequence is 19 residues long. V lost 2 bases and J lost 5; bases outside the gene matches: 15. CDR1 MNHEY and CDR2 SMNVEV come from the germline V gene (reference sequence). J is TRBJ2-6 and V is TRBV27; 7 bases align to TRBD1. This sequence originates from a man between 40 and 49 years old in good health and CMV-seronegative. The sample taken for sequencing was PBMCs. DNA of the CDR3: TGTGCCAGCAGTTTAATGCCGACAGGGAACTATCTGAGGGCCAACGTCCTGACTTTC. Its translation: CASSLMPTGNYLRANVLTF. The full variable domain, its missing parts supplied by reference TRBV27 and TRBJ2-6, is EAQVTQNPRYLITVTGKKLTVTCSQNMNHEYMSWYRQDPGLGLRQIYYSMNVEVTDKGDVPEGYKVSRKEKRNFPLILESPSPNQTSLYFCASSLMPTGNYLRANVLTFGAGSRLTVL.